This record covers a single TCR beta chain. The target of this receptor is not known. No base-level quality is on record; no much larger clone is a single base apart. The data are from a study of PD-L1 blockade in urothelial cancer (dated by TCRdb to about 2017). Study-level background: All patients started therapy in about 2014 and received atezolizumab 1,200 mg intravenously every 3 weeks. Blood samples were analyzed at two time points: 3 weeks after treatment start (second dose) and 6 weeks after treatment start. Pretreatment tumor samples, along with matched peripheral blood collected serially before and after atezolizumab treatment, underwent TCR sequencing. About 90% of the roughly 30 patients were identified as males with urothelial cancer of bladder origin, and a prior smoking history was reported by 18 of 29 patients. Durable clinical benefit was achieved by nine patients and was not achieved by 20 patients. Progression-free survival longer than 6 months counted as durable clinical benefit, and TCR features were additionally tested against both progression-free and overall survival. Blood samples gave median yields of about 150,000 T cells and tens of thousands of unique TCRs, along with a median clonality of approximately 0.084. An ECOG performance status of 0 or 1 was recorded for the patients, and 0 to 3 prior chemotherapy regimens had been received by the patients. The study was an exploratory multi-omic analysis of somatic, immune and clinical correlates of response to PD-L1 blockade with atezolizumab in urothelial cancer. In the same patients, pretreatment tumors underwent whole exome sequencing and RNA sequencing in addition to TCR sequencing. Over 28 patients had pretreatment blood TCR-seq, about 25 had at least one posttreatment blood collection, and about 25 had tumor TCR-seq.

Each PCR received spiked-in synthetic TCR analog templates so that absolute template abundance could be estimated from read counts. TCRbeta CDR3 regions were amplified from genomic DNA with bias-controlled V and J gene primers using the immunoSEQ assay. Sequencing of rearranged TCRbeta segments was done at approximately 20X coverage. The published analysis was carried out like this. Sequencing errors were corrected by clustering, and CDR3s were annotated against IMGT so that V, D and J genes could be assigned. Downstream analyses used only productive TCRbeta rearrangements, leaving out any out-of-frame or stop-codon sequences. Clonality was computed as one minus Shannon entropy normalized by the log of the number of unique productive sequences. Fisher's exact test with Benjamini-Hochberg correction, at a threshold of adjusted p below 0.01, was used to find clones that differed between time points or between blood and tumor. This is the immuneACCESS table as TCRdb keeps it, with only in-frame sequences that have V and J called. A part of the clones is gone; compared with another copy, unresolved V genes explain less than half, and the rest is unexplained. The DNA gave D and trimming, while V, J and clone size come from that table. This sample lists about 88,000 clones; around nine tenths were detected once. The ten largest account for approximately 9% of the sample.

Overall results and qualifications from the work: Because the sample size was small (n of about 30) and many of the analyses were exploratory, the results are meant to be hypothesis-generating. A pretreatment peripheral blood TCR clonality below the median was linked to improved progression-free and overall survival. Greater expansion of tumor-associated TCR clones in peripheral blood 3 weeks after the start of treatment was observed in patients with durable benefit (n of about 20, p = 0.022).

The cohort included 29 patients with locally advanced or metastatic urothelial carcinoma who were treated at Memorial Sloan Kettering on a trial protocol. Peripheral blood mononuclear cells were collected from each patient pretreatment and during treatment, giving between 1 and 8 total time points per patient. The Qiagen DNeasy Blood extraction kit was used to purify genomic DNA from total PBMCs and tumor samples. PBMCs were collected pretreatment and during treatment, and were isolated and stored as previously described. Counted from cysteine to phenylalanine, this CDR3 has 13 amino acids. Only the CDR3 part of the read is kept: 39 bases, read in frame from the first base. V loses 7 bases, J loses 1 base, and the germline ends lie 10 bases apart. Sequences MNHNS (CDR1) and SASEGT (CDR2) are obtained from the germline V gene.

The TCR originated in a man aged 55 to 70 with urothelial cancer. Sequencing used PBMCs, obtained around atezolizumab (anti-PD-L1) treatment. This chain is built from TRBV6-1 and TRBJ1-1, with TRBD1 tentatively as D gene (6 bases match). The CDR3 region reads CASILGGNTEAFF. The nucleotide sequence reads as follows: TGTGCCAGCATACTAGGGGGGAACACTGAAGCTTTCTTT.